The entry below gives a single TCR beta chain sequence along with its context. The source material, RNA transcripts, was used to amplify TCR beta CDR3 regions. First-round RT-PCR with HTBI primers amplified the TCR CDR3 region. TCRdb re-called the multiplex PCR reads through MiXCR, storing one row per CDR3 protein. Among more than 450,000 distinct CDR3 sequences listed, approximately 14% were seen once. The data were taken from a study of T cells in Graves' hyperthyroidism and ophthalmopathy. The CDR3 covers 17 residues. Germline V lookup: CDR1 MGHRA, CDR2 YSYEKL. V trimming: 4 bases; J trimming: 4 bases; junction bases outside the gene matches: 11.

The chain joins TRBV4-1 to TRBJ2-5, with 11 bases lining up with TRBD2. The receptor was derived from a woman between 40 and 50 years old with Graves' hyperthyroidism. Sequences were obtained from blood. The DNA for the CDR3 is TGCGCCAGCAGCCCGGTGCGGGGCGGACTAGCGGGAGAGACCCAGTACTTC. Protein sequence: CASSPVRGGLAGETQYF.